This T cell receptor (beta chain) was captured by sequencing in a study of patients and donors after allogeneic stem cell transplantation. From germline, CDR1 is SGDLS and CDR2 YYNGEE. The CDR3 has 14 residues. Trimming stripped 5 bases from V and 5 bases from J, with 13 bases between. In this sample, this clonotype turned up a few times. In TCRdb, the RT-PCR reads were re-called with MiXCR into one record per CDR3 protein. Of 920,000 or so distinct CDR3 sequences listed, about 20% are singletons. The sequence was collected from a human donor who was either an allogeneic HSCT recipient or a stem cell or donor lymphocyte infusion donor (not recorded which). It is not recorded whose cells these are; they may come from a transplant donor. The sample comprised blood, either unsorted or a sorted T cell fraction (not recorded which). V is TRBV9 and J is TRBJ2-2, with a tentative D call TRBD2 (6 bases). The CDR3: CASSSGVGTGELFF. The CDR3 DNA sequence: TGTGCCAGCAGTTCGGGAGTTGGTACCGGGGAGCTGTTTTTT. The full variable domain, its missing parts supplied by reference TRBV9 and TRBJ2-2, is DSGVTQTPKHLITATGQRVTLRCSPRSGDLSVYWYQQSLDQGLQFLIQYYNGEERAKGNILERFSAQQFPDLHSELNLSSLELGDSALYFCASSSGVGTGELFFGEGSRLTVL.